This entry features one T cell receptor (beta chain) sequence. Its cognate antigen is unknown. The protocol was immunoSEQ multiplex PCR, while the TCRdb copy is restricted to in-frame clones and leaves out a portion. The sample lists 90,000 to 150,000 clones, about 90% occurring once. The entry originates in a study of T cell responses to AZD1222 COVID-19 vaccine. Overall study findings and caveats: Close to half of spike-specific TCRs reportedly recognize unmutated variant regions. Clonal diversity was possibly underestimated; the donors were predominantly white British and more often female.

Germline V gives CDR1 SGHAT, CDR2 FQNNGV. V was pared by 5 bases and J by 4 bases, with 15 bases between. The CDR3 runs to 15 residues. The sample consisted of peripheral blood, taken 28 days after the second AZD1222 dose. This chain uses TRBV11-2 with TRBJ1-5; D gene unclear. The receptor comes from an adult who received the AZD1222 COVID-19 vaccine. The CDR3 DNA reads TGTGCCAGCAGCCTGGATAGTGGTAAAAATCAGCCCCAGCATTTT. Its protein is CASSLDSGKNQPQHF. The variable domain in full, with the rest retrieved from reference TRBV11-2 and TRBJ1-5, is EAGVAQSPRYKIIEKRQSVAFWCNPISGHATLYWYQQILGQGPKLLIQFQNNGVVDDSQLPKDRFSAERLKGVDSTLKIQPAKLEDSAVYLCASSLDSGKNQPQHFGDGTRLSIL.